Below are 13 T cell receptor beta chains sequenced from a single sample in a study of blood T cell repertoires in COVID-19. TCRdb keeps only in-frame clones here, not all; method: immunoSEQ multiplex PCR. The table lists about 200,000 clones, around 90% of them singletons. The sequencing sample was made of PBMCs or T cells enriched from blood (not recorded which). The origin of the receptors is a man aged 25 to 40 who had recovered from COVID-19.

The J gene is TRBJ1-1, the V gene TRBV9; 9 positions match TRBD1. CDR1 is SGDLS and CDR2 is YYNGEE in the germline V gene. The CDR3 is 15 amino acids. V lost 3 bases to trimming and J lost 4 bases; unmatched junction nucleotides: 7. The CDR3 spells CASSADGQGLTEAFF. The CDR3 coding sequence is TGTGCCAGCAGCGCGGATGGACAGGGGCTCACTGAAGCTTTCTTT.

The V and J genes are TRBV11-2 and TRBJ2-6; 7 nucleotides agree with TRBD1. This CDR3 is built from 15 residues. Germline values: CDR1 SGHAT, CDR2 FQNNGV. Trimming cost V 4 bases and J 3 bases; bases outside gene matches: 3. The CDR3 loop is CASSSDRVGANVLTF. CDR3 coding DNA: TGTGCCAGCAGCTCCGACAGGGTTGGGGCCAACGTCCTGACTTTC.

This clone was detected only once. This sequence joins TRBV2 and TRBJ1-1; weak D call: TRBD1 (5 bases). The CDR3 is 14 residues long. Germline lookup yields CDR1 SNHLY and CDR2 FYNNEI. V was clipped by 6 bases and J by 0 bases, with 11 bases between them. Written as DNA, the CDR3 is TGTGCCAGCAGATCGACAGCCATGAACACTGAAGCTTTCTTT. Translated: CASRSTAMNTEAFF.

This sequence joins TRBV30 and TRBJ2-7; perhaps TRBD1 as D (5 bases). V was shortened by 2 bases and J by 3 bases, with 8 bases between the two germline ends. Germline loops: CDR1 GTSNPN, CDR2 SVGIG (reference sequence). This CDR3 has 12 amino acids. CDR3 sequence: CAWSFQGYEQYF. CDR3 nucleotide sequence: TGTGCCTGGAGTTTTCAGGGCTACGAGCAGTACTTC.

The CDR3 loop reads CASSSRQGEETQYF. CDR3 DNA: TGTGCCAGCAGCTCCCGACAGGGGGAAGAGACCCAGTACTTC. The chain couples TRBV11-3 to TRBJ2-5; 9 bases align to TRBD1. CDR3 size: 14 residues. Trimming removed 4 bases from V and 3 bases from J; junction bases left unmatched: 3. Germline loops: CDR1 SGHNT, CDR2 YENEEA.

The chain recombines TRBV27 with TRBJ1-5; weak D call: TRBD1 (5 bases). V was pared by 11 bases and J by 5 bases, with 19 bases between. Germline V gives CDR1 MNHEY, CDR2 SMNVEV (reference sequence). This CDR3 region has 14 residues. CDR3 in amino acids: CAYSRRERHQPQHF. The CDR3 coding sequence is TGTGCCTACTCACGCAGGGAAAGGCATCAGCCCCAGCATTTT.

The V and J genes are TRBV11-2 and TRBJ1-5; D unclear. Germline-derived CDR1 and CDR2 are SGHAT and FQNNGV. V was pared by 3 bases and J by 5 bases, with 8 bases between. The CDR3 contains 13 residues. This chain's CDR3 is CASSLGRYQPQHF. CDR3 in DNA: TGTGCCAGCAGCTTGGGCAGATATCAGCCCCAGCATTTT.

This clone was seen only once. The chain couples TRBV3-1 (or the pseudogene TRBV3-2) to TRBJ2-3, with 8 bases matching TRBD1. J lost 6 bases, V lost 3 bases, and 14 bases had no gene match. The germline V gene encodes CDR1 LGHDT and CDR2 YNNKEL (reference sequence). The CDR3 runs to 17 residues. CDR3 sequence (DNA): TGTGCCAGCAGCCATCCCTATTCCTGCAGGGGGCGGGATACGCAGTATTTT. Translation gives CASSHPYSCRGRDTQYF.

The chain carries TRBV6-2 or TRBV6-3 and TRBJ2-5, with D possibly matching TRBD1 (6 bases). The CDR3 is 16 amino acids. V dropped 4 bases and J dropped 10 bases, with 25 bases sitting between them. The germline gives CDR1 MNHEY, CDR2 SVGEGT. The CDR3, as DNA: TGTGCCAGCAGTTTCCCCGGGACAATTATGGCTTGGGTCCAGTACTTC. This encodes CASSFPGTIMAWVQYF.

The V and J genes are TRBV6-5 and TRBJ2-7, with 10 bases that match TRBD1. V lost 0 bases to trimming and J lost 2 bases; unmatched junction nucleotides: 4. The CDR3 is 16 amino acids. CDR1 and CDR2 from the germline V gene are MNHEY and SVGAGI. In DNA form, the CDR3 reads TGTGCCAGCAGTTACTCAAGTGGGACAGGGGCCTACGAGCAGTACTTC. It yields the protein CASSYSSGTGAYEQYF.

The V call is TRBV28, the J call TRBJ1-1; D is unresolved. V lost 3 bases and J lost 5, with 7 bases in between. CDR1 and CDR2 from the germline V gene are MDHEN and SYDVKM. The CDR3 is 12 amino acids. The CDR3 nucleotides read TGTGCCAGCAGTTTCTCTAGGACTGAAGCTTTCTTT. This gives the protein CASSFSRTEAFF.

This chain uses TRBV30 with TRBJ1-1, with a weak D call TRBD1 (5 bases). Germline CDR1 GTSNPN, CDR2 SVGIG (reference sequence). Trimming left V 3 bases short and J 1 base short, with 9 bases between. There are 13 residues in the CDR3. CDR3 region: CAWRTDKNTEAFF. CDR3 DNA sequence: TGTGCCTGGAGGACAGATAAGAACACTGAAGCTTTCTTT.

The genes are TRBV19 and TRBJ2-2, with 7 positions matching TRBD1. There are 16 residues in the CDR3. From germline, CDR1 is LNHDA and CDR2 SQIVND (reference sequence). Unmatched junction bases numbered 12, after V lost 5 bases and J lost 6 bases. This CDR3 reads CASSATGASNSGELFF. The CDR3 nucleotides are TGTGCCAGTAGTGCAACAGGGGCGAGTAATTCCGGGGAGCTGTTTTTT.